Sequencing of this TCR beta chain was carried out in a study of identical twins. General study findings and limits: Conclusions relied on cross-sectional statistical analysis, not following the same donors. Model-predicted out-of-frame TCR alpha sharing fell below observed values in monozygotic twins.

Template switching created a universal primer site, and the cDNA included unique molecular identifiers. MiXCR, run by TCRdb on the 5' RACE reads, gives a single entry per CDR3 protein. This table has 510,000 or so distinct CDR3 sequences, approximately 14% appearing once. Only a few counts were recorded for this clonotype. The antigen is not known. This CDR3 spans 17 amino acids. Germline CDR1 is MNHEY and CDR2 is SMNVEV (reference sequence). J lost 2 bases, V lost 3 bases, and 6 bases had no gene match. A further study also used this sample, focusing on yellow fever vaccine responses in identical twins. From that paper: A vaccine T cell response that seemed partly convergent and partly personalized was reported in twins.

The sequence came from a woman aged 18-29 years in good health. Sequences were obtained from CD4+ T cells sorted from blood. The rearrangement links TRBV27 to TRBJ2-3; TRBD2 matches 12 bases. In DNA form, the CDR3 reads TGTGCCAGCAGTTTGGCTAGCGGGAGGGCACTCACAGATACGCAGTATTTT. Translating it yields CASSLASGRALTDTQYF.